Listed here are 11 T cell receptor beta chains from one sample, sequenced in a study of T cell responses to AZD1222 COVID-19 vaccine. Generated by immunoSEQ multiplex PCR, the TCRdb table keeps only in-frame clones and is missing some. The sample includes around 140,000 clones, 92% of them seen just once. The sample in question was peripheral blood, obtained 28 days after the second AZD1222 dose. Source of these receptors: an adult who received the AZD1222 COVID-19 vaccine.

This clone appeared once. The chain combines TRBV6-4 with TRBJ2-7, with 7 bases fitting TRBD2. CDR1 is MRHNA and CDR2 is SNTAGT in the germline V gene. V lost 5 bases, J lost 2 bases, and 6 bases stayed unmatched. This CDR3 region has 14 residues. The CDR3 protein is CASSPNREAYEQYF. DNA for the CDR3: TGTGCCAGCAGTCCAAACCGGGAGGCCTACGAGCAGTACTTC.

This clone has a handful of counts. V gene TRBV7-2 combines with J gene TRBJ2-7; 11 positions match TRBD2. The V and J ends lost 5 bases and 0 bases, in that order; junction bases with no gene match: 3. The germline gives CDR1 SGHTA, CDR2 FQGNSA. The CDR3 is made up of 15 amino acids. The CDR3 nucleotides read TGTGCCAGCAGCCGGACTAGCGGGCCCTCCTACGAGCAGTACTTC. Amino acids: CASSRTSGPSYEQYF. Full variable domain (rest looked up from reference TRBV7-2 and TRBJ2-7): GAGVSQSPSNKVTEKGKDVELRCDPISGHTALYWYRQSLGQGLEFLIYFQGNSAPDKSGLPSDRFSAERTGGSVSTLTIQRTQQEDSAVYLCASSRTSGPSYEQYFGPGTRLTVT.

The gene calls are TRBV10-2 and TRBJ1-4, with D maybe TRBD1 (6 bases). Between the trimmed V and J ends, which lost 0 bases and 3 bases, there was a span of 11 bases. This CDR3 spans 16 amino acids. CDR1 and CDR2 from the germline V gene are WSHSY and SAAADI. Here the CDR3 reads CASSESGGTANEKLFF. CDR3 bases: TGCGCCAGCAGTGAGTCAGGGGGAACGGCTAATGAAAAACTGTTTTTT.

The chain couples TRBV7-2 to TRBJ2-4; D is undetermined. Germline loops: CDR1 SGHTA, CDR2 FQGNSA. Trimming took 0 bases from V and 3 from J, leaving 6 bases between them. CDR3 size: 14 residues. The CDR3 region is CASSLAHLKNIQYF. The CDR3 region has the DNA TGTGCCAGCAGCTTAGCACATCTCAAAAACATTCAGTACTTC.

The genes are TRBV15 and TRBJ2-6; D may be TRBD2 (5 bases). The germline gives CDR1 LNHNV, CDR2 YYDKDF (reference sequence). Trimming left V 5 bases short and J 0 bases short, with 11 bases between. The length of the CDR3 is 16 residues. The CDR3 DNA reads as TGTGCCACCAGCTCCATTGCGGGCTCTGGGGCCAACGTCCTGACTTTC. This encodes CATSSIAGSGANVLTF.

The chain links TRBV7-3 to TRBJ2-1; D might be TRBD1 (5 bases). Germline CDR1 is SGHTA and CDR2 is FQGTGA. This CDR3 comprises 14 residues. Between the trimmed V and J ends, which lost 5 bases and 8 bases, there was a span of 16 bases. The CDR3 DNA is TGTGCCAGCAGCCCCAATCAGGGTCTCGATGAGCAGTTCTTC. Its protein is CASSPNQGLDEQFF.

The V call is TRBV27, the J call TRBJ2-5; TRBD1 matches 9 bases. The CDR3 is made up of 14 amino acids. The V segment lost 3 bases and the J segment 5 bases; nucleotides outside the gene matches: 4. Germline V gene lookup returns CDR1 MNHEY and CDR2 SMNVEV (reference sequence). CDR3 DNA sequence: TGTGCCAGCAGTTTTACCGGGACAGGGGAGACCCAGTACTTC. It yields the protein CASSFTGTGETQYF.

This sequence joins TRBV6-4 and TRBJ2-3; D gene ambiguous. Germline V gene lookup returns CDR1 MRHNA and CDR2 SNTAGT. The CDR3 spans 13 residues. V was trimmed by 2 bases and J by 4 bases, leaving 7 bases between them. The CDR3 nucleotides are TGTGCCAGCAGTGACAAGGACGCAGATACGCAGTATTTT. Its translation: CASSDKDADTQYF.

This clone was seen a single time. The chain employs TRBV15 and TRBJ2-3; no firm D call. V was cut by 0 bases and J by 2 bases, with 6 bases left in between. Germline V gene lookup returns CDR1 LNHNV and CDR2 YYDKDF (reference sequence). The CDR3 totals 14 residues. The CDR3 loop is CATSRDADTDTQYF. DNA of the CDR3: TGTGCCACCAGCAGAGATGCCGACACAGATACGCAGTATTTT.

V gene TRBV11-2 combines with J gene TRBJ1-1; 7 bases are shared with TRBD1. CDR1 SGHAT and CDR2 FQNNGV come from the germline V gene. This CDR3 spans 13 amino acids. Trimming at V came to 8 bases and at J to 6 bases, leaving 9 bases not matched to a gene. The chain's CDR3 is CASRGGRGPEAFF. The CDR3 nucleotides read TGTGCCAGCCGAGGGGGAAGGGGGCCTGAAGCTTTCTTT.

The chain employs TRBV2 and TRBJ2-1, with no clear D. The CDR3 has 12 residues. V gave up 4 bases and J gave up 6 bases, with 7 bases separating them. The germline gives CDR1 SNHLY, CDR2 FYNNEI. In DNA form, the CDR3 reads TGTGCCAGCAGTGGTAACTCCAATGAGCAGTTCTTC. Translating it yields CASSGNSNEQFF.